This T cell receptor (beta chain) was recorded in a study of blood T cell repertoires in COVID-19. As for the study in general: T cells, B-cell-depleted T cells, or PBMCs provided the cDNA or gDNA that served as material.

Trimming at V came to 1 base and at J to 3 bases, leaving 3 bases not matched to a gene. Germline lookup yields CDR1 SGHTA and CDR2 FQGNSA. This CDR3 is built from 15 residues. In terms of age and location, participants ranged from roughly 18 to 90 years and lived in roughly 22 US areas. Clinical history reported by participants formed the basis on which cohorts were assigned. Using immunoSEQ multiplex PCR, the repertoire was profiled, and TCRdb retains in-frame clones only, with some absent. The sample has about 200,000 clones, roughly 85% seen once. This clone was observed a single time. Specimen: PBMCs or T cells enriched from blood (not recorded which). The chain has TRBV7-2 and TRBJ2-7; 10 bases agree with TRBD2. This TCR was recovered from a man aged 40-55 years who had recovered from COVID-19. CDR3 amino acids: CASSLVAGGGYEQYF. CDR3 DNA: TGTGCCAGCAGCTTAGTAGCGGGAGGAGGCTACGAGCAGTACTTC.